One sample yielded the 14 T cell receptor beta chains listed below, sequenced in a study of blood T cell repertoires in COVID-19. Clones were read by immunoSEQ multiplex PCR, and TCRdb kept only the in-frame ones, dropping some. In the table there are more than 90,000 clones, over 80% of which are singletons. Sequencing was done on a sample of peripheral blood. The receptors stem from a man aged 50 or older with acute or convalescent COVID-19.

CDR3 coding DNA: TGTGCCAGCAGTCCCGGACAGTCATATGGCTACACCTTC. This translates into CASSPGQSYGYTF. The chain is built from TRBV6-5 and TRBJ1-2; tentative D call: TRBD1 (6 bases). Trimming took off 5 bases at V and 5 bases at J, with 12 bases between the two ends. The CDR3 sequence is 13 residues long. Germline lookup yields CDR1 MNHEY and CDR2 SVGAGI.

The V call is TRBV6-2 or TRBV6-3, the J call TRBJ2-3; 10 bases agree with TRBD1. CDR1 and CDR2 (germline): MNHEY, SVGEGT. The CDR3 consists of 17 residues. The V segment lost 3 bases and the J segment 4 bases; nucleotides outside the gene matches: 10. The CDR3 reads CASSYPLDRGRPDTQYF. In nucleotides, the CDR3 is TGTGCCAGCAGTTATCCCCTCGACAGGGGGCGCCCAGATACGCAGTATTTT.

The chain carries TRBV28 and TRBJ1-1, with D possibly TRBD1 on 5 matching bases. Trimming shortened V by 8 bases and J by 4 bases, and 11 bases separated the two germline ends. The CDR3 contains 12 residues. Germline assignment: CDR1 MDHEN and CDR2 SYDVKM. The CDR3 DNA reads TGTGCCAGCTCCGCCCAGGGCACTGAAGCTTTCTTT. It encodes CASSAQGTEAFF.

This chain joins TRBV10-3 and TRBJ1-2, with 11 bases fitting TRBD1. This CDR3 is built from 17 residues. Trimming took 5 bases from V and 0 from J; bases not matched to a gene: 8. The germline gives CDR1 ENHRY, CDR2 SYGVKD. The CDR3 loop is CAISISDRGPANYGYTF. The CDR3 DNA is TGTGCCATCAGTATCTCGGACAGGGGGCCAGCTAACTATGGCTACACCTTC.

The chain carries TRBV11-2 and TRBJ2-1; D may be TRBD1 (5 bases). The CDR3 loop spans 10 amino acids. The germline V gene has CDR1 SGHAT and CDR2 FQNNGV. V was shortened by 5 bases and J by 13 bases, with 9 bases between the two germline ends. DNA for the CDR3: TGTGCCAGCAGCCAGGGAAAACAGTTCTTC. This sequence encodes CASSQGKQFF.

The rearrangement links TRBV29-1 to TRBJ2-7; D ambiguous. The CDR3 consists of 13 residues. The V gene's germline CDR1 is SQVTM and CDR2 ANQGSEA. The germline V and J ends were trimmed by 6 bases and 4 bases, with 16 bases remaining between them. The CDR3 DNA reads TGCAGCGTGAGACCCTTCACAGCTTACGAGCAGTACTTC. Encoded protein: CSVRPFTAYEQYF.

This clone has just one count. The V gene is TRBV5-1, the J gene TRBJ1-2; the D gene is possibly TRBD1 (5 bases). Germline V gene lookup returns CDR1 SGHRS and CDR2 YFSETQ. The CDR3 contains 13 residues. Between the trimmed V and J ends, which lost 4 bases and 10 bases, there was a span of 17 bases. CDR3 region: CASSLEVRDIYTF. DNA for the CDR3: TGCGCCAGCAGCCTTGAGGTCAGGGATATCTACACCTTC.

The gene calls are TRBV19 and TRBJ1-1; 7 bases are a match to TRBD1. Germline lookup yields CDR1 LNHDA and CDR2 SQIVND (reference sequence). This CDR3 has 14 residues. V dropped 7 bases and J dropped 0; count of bases not matched to a gene: 5. CDR3 amino acids: CASTPTGVNTEAFF. The CDR3 bases are TGTGCCAGTACCCCCACAGGGGTGAACACTGAAGCTTTCTTT. The entire variable domain, with the rest obtained from reference TRBV19 and TRBJ1-1, is as follows: DGGITQSPKYLFRKEGQNVTLSCEQNLNHDAMYWYRQDPGQGLRLIYYSQIVNDFQKGDIAEGYSVSREKKESFPLTVTSAQKNPTAFYLCASTPTGVNTEAFFGQGTRLTVV.

V usage is TRBV7-2 and J usage is TRBJ2-3; 10 nucleotides align to TRBD1. The CDR3 consists of 16 residues. Unmatched junction bases numbered 5, after V lost 1 base and J lost 4 bases. The germline CDR1 and CDR2 sequences are SGHTA and FQGNSA. The CDR3, as DNA: TGTGCCAGCAGCTTAGAGGGACAGGGGAAGTCAGATACGCAGTATTTT. This encodes CASSLEGQGKSDTQYF.

This chain uses TRBV7-2 with TRBJ1-1, with D possibly matching TRBD1 (6 bases). CDR3 size: 13 residues. Trimming removed 5 bases from V and 1 base from J, with 8 bases in between. Germline assignment: CDR1 SGHTA and CDR2 FQGNSA. Written as DNA, the CDR3 is TGTGCCAGCAGCCCACAGGGGAACACTGAAGCTTTCTTT. This gives the protein CASSPQGNTEAFF.

This chain connects TRBV28 to TRBJ1-6, with D unclear. Between the trimmed V and J ends, which lost 7 bases and 3 bases, there was a span of 7 bases. Germline V CDR1 and CDR2: MDHEN, SYDVKM. CDR3 length equals 13 residues. CDR3 residues: CASTRVYNSPLHF. The CDR3 DNA reads as TGTGCCAGCACGCGAGTCTATAATTCACCCCTCCACTTT.

J is TRBJ1-1 and V is TRBV15; 8 bases line up with TRBD1. This CDR3 comprises 15 residues. Germline loops: CDR1 LNHNV, CDR2 YYDKDF (reference sequence). Germline trimming cut 3 bases from V and 1 base from J; bases unmatched to any gene: 4. The CDR3 is CATSSLGQGNTEAFF. For the CDR3, the DNA is TGTGCCACCAGCAGCCTAGGACAGGGGAACACTGAAGCTTTCTTT.

This chain links TRBV4-1 with TRBJ1-1; 9 nucleotides align to TRBD1. The ends lost 3 bases at V and 5 bases at J; junction bases unmatched: 7. The CDR3 has 15 residues. Germline-derived CDR1 and CDR2 are MGHRA and YSYEKL. The CDR3 DNA reads TGCGCCAGCAGCCAGGGACAGGGTCCGAGGACTGAAGCTTTCTTT. This codes for CASSQGQGPRTEAFF.

The chain links TRBV2 to TRBJ1-2, with 9 bases aligning to TRBD1. Germline V CDR1 and CDR2: SNHLY, FYNNEI. V lost 6 bases to trimming and J lost 4 bases; unmatched junction nucleotides: 9. CDR3 length: 15 residues. The CDR3 DNA reads as TGTGCCAGCAGGGGAGGGACAGGGCCCCTCTATGGCTACACCTTC. Its protein product is CASRGGTGPLYGYTF. Full variable domain (remainder filled in from reference TRBV2 and TRBJ1-2): EPEVTQTPSHQVTQMGQEVILRCVPISNHLYFYWYRQILGQKVEFLVSFYNNEISEKSEIFDDQFSVERPDGSNFTLKIRSTKLEDSAMYFCASRGGTGPLYGYTFGSGTRLTVV.